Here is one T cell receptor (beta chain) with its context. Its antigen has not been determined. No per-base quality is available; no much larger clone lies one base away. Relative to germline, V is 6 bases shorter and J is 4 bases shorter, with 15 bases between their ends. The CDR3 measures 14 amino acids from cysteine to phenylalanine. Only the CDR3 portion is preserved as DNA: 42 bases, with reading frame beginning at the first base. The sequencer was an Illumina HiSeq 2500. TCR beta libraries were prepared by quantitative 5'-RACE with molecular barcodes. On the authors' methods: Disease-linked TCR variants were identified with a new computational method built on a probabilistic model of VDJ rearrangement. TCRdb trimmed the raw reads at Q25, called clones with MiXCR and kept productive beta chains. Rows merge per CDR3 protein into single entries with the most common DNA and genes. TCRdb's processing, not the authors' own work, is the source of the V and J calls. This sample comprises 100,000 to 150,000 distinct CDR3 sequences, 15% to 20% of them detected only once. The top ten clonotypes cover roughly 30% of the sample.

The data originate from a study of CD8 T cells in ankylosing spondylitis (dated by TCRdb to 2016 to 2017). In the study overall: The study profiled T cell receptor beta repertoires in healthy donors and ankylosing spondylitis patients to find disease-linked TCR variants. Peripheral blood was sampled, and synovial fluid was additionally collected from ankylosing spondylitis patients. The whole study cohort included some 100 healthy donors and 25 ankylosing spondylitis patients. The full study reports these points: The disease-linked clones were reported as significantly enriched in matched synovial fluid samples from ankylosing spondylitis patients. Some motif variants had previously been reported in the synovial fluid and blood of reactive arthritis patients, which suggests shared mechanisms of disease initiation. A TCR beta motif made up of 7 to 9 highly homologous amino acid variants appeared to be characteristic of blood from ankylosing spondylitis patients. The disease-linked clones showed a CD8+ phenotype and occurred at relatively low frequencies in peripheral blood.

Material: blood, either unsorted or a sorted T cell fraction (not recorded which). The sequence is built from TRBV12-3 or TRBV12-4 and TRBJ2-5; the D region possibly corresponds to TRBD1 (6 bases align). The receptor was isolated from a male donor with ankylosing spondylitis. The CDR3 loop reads CASSHSGAAETQYF. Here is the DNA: TGTGCCAGCAGCCACTCAGGGGCTGCAGAGACCCAGTACTTC.